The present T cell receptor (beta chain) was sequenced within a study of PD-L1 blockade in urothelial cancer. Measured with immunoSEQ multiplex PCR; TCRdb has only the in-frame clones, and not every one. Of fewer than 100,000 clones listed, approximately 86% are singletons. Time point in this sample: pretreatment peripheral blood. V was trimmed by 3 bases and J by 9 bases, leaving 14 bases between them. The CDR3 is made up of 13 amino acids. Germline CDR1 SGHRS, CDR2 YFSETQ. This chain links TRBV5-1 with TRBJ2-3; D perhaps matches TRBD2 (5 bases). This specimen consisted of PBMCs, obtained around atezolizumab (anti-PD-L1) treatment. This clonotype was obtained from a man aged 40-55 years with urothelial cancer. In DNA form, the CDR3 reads TGCGCCAGCAGCTCGGGGTTAGCGTCGACGCAGTATTTT. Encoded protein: CASSSGLASTQYF. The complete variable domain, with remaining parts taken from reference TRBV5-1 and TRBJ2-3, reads KAGVTQTPRYLIKTRGQQVTLSCSPISGHRSVSWYQQTPGQGLQFLFEYFSETQRNKGNFPGRFSGRQFSNSRSEMNVSTLELGDSALYLCASSSGLASTQYFGPGTRLTVL.